This T cell receptor (beta chain) is from a study of cytotoxic CD8 clonotypes in ibrutinib-treated CLL (dated by TCRdb to about 2021). A note on the overall study: The cohort had about a dozen relapsed/refractory and around 16 treatment-naive patients; fewer than 18 were IGHV unmutated. Longitudinal samples were available for 26 of the 86 trial participants. Cryopreserved peripheral blood mononuclear cells were obtained before treatment, at response, and at either sustained remission or disease progression. Patients were still on ibrutinib when every remission and progressive disease sample was collected. Partial responses were observed in roughly 24 patients and complete responses in 2; after a median follow-up of 68 months, remission was maintained in 15 or so patients and progression was observed in about twelve. On average, each sample yielded approximately 250,000 productive templates and under 95,000 productive rearrangements. Response samples were obtained after a median of 12 months of treatment, with a range of roughly 6 to 40 months.

What the study reported, not specific to this receptor: Lymph node repertoires were not examined, and the timing of sampling was not matched between patients in sustained remission and those whose disease progressed. Public clonotypes were found to be uncommon and were observed to contract or remain stable during treatment; the increase in clonality was shown to reflect expansion of private clonotypes at ibrutinib response. Baseline clonality exceeded that of age-matched healthy donors and correlated strongly with circulating CD8+ T-cell counts. Clonality increased at ibrutinib response, stayed stable in sustained remission, and fell back toward baseline at progression.

This clone was counted between two and nine times. Its binding antigen is unknown. No base quality values were provided; no much bigger clone lies one nucleotide off. This sample also contains other DNA sequences that code for the same CDR3. CDR1 and CDR2 are drawn from the germline V gene (reference sequence): DFQATT, SNEGSKA. Counted from cysteine to phenylalanine, this CDR3 has 10 amino acids. The retained sequence is limited to the CDR3, 30 bases, with the frame set at the first base. At the junction V is shortened by 3 bases and J by 1 base, with 0 bases in between. On a MiSeq, deep resolution sequencing aimed for a depth between 1 in 1 million and 1 in 200,000 T cells, with each clonotype covered approximately 10x on average. TCR beta libraries were generated with the immunoSEQ hsTCRB Kit. For the original study's pipeline: ImmunoSEQ Data Assistant and ImmunoSEQ Analyzer were used for data analysis, and V, D and J genes were assigned according to IMGT definitions. Clonality was computed as one minus normalized Shannon entropy of productive rearrangement frequencies, ranging from 0 to 1. Public clonotype analysis was restricted to overrepresented clonotypes comprising at least 0.05% of each patient's repertoire. About 13 age-matched healthy donor repertoires from immuneACCESS were used as controls for clonality. TCRdb carries this immuneACCESS record with in-frame sequences only. Its versions omit some clonotypes, under half of them owing to an unresolved V gene in the studies checked, with the rest unexplained. V and J calls and clone size are those listed in that table; D and trimming were worked out from the DNA. The sample contains over 150,000 clones, about 72% of them found a single time. The ten most abundant clones make up 13% of the sample.

This specimen's time point label, per the study, means: around 25 months on ibrutinib. Approximately 2 micrograms of genomic DNA were extracted from cryopreserved PBMCs for TCR beta library preparation. High-throughput TCR beta sequencing was performed on longitudinal blood samples from CLL patients receiving ibrutinib monotherapy. Patients were enrolled in a phase 2 open-label single-center ibrutinib monotherapy trial. Here the sequenced sample was PBMCs, taken after 24 months of ibrutinib treatment. This receptor was obtained from a human donor with chronic lymphocytic leukemia. Here the chain combines TRBV20-1 and TRBJ2-5; the D gene cannot be named for sure. The nucleotides are TGCAGTGCTAGCCAAGAGACCCAGTACTTC. It encodes CSASQETQYF.